This TCR beta chain was recorded in a study of molecular identifiers for immune sequencing clone quantification. Methods described previously were used for bulk TCR libraries, and listed TCR primers were applied. TCRdb independently ran MiXCR on the PCR reads; one entry per CDR3 protein. The repertoire holds around 460,000 distinct CDR3 sequences, 20% to 25% seen once, with about 0.84% in the top ten. This clonotype came up many times. Its antigen is currently unknown. The CDR3 runs to 12 residues. Germline V gives CDR1 GTSNPN, CDR2 SVGIG (reference sequence). The V end lost 4 bases, the J end lost 1 base, and 7 bases lay between the germline ends. Points from the study as a whole: Clonotypes topping 20 RNA copies carried over 98% of effector molecules but under 1% of naive ones.

The chain employs TRBV30 and TRBJ2-5; D is ambiguous. The clonotype originates from a human donor in good health. Some libraries in this study had Jurkat cell RNA spiked in. Source material: naive CD8+ T cells from blood, with Jurkat cell RNA spiked in. Specified subset: FACS-sorted CD8+CD4-CCR7+CD45RA+ naive T cells. CDR3 sequence (DNA): TGTGCCTGGAACGGTCCCCAAGAGACCCAGTACTTC. As protein: CAWNGPQETQYF.